The next 14 T cell receptor beta chains were all read from a single sample in a study of blood T cell repertoires in COVID-19. TCRdb keeps only in-frame clones here, not all; method: immunoSEQ multiplex PCR. The sample lists some 46,000 clones, 75% to 90% occurring once. Input material: peripheral blood. These TCRs come from a man between 60 and 70 years old with acute or convalescent COVID-19.

DNA of the CDR3: TGCAGCGTTGAAGACCTTAGACAGGGGGCGGGTGGCTACACCTTC. Translation: CSVEDLRQGAGGYTF. This chain uses TRBV29-1 with TRBJ1-2; 10 bases map to TRBD1. V shed 0 bases, J shed 7 bases, and the junction held 8 bases outside the gene matches. The CDR3 is 15 amino acids. In germline, CDR1 is SQVTM, CDR2 ANQGSEA.

This chain links TRBV15 with TRBJ2-7; the D gene is possibly TRBD1 (5 bases). Germline CDR1 and CDR2: LNHNV and YYDKDF (reference sequence). The germline V and J ends were trimmed by 3 bases and 3 bases, with 12 bases remaining between them. CDR3 length: 14 residues. Here the CDR3 DNA reads TGTGCCACCAGCAGCGACCCAAGGGGCTACGAGCAGTACTTC. It encodes CATSSDPRGYEQYF.

V usage is TRBV28 and J usage is TRBJ1-2, with D possibly being TRBD1 (5 bases). V lost 4 bases, J lost 2 bases, and 14 bases lay in between. The CDR3 sequence is 15 residues long. The germline V gene has CDR1 MDHEN and CDR2 SYDVKM. The CDR3 DNA reads TGTGCCAGCAGTTCCTACCTTAGGGGAAACTATGGCTACACCTTC. It specifies CASSSYLRGNYGYTF.

This chain joins TRBV6-5 and TRBJ1-1; 7 nucleotides align to TRBD1. The CDR3 is made up of 13 amino acids. The ends lost 6 bases at V and 1 base at J; junction bases unmatched: 2. From germline, CDR1 is MNHEY and CDR2 SVGAGI. The CDR3 DNA sequence: TGTGCCAGCAGGGGACAGAGGAACACTGAAGCTTTCTTT. Its protein is CASRGQRNTEAFF.

V and J are TRBV5-1 and TRBJ2-7, with D perhaps matching TRBD2 (5 bases). V was pared by 3 bases and J by 5 bases, with 18 bases between. The CDR3 totals 15 residues. Per germline, CDR1 SGHRS and CDR2 YFSETQ. The CDR3 sequence is CASSSMGWTGDEQYF. The CDR3 coding sequence is TGCGCCAGCAGCTCGATGGGTTGGACCGGGGACGAGCAGTACTTC.

The J gene is TRBJ1-1, the V gene TRBV14, with D unresolved. Trimming left V 3 bases short and J 4 bases short, with 15 bases between. Per germline, CDR1 SGHDN and CDR2 FVKESK. This CDR3 is 15 amino acids long. The chain's CDR3 is CASSQKRGMGTEAFF. For the CDR3, the DNA is TGTGCCAGCAGCCAGAAGCGCGGGATGGGCACTGAAGCTTTCTTT. The full variable domain, its missing parts supplied by reference TRBV14 and TRBJ1-1, is EAGVTQFPSHSVIEKGQTVTLRCDPISGHDNLYWYRRVMGKEIKFLLHFVKESKQDESGMPNNRFLAERTGGTYSTLKVQPAELEDSGVYFCASSQKRGMGTEAFFGQGTRLTVV.

The V and J genes are TRBV18 and TRBJ2-3, with D possibly matching TRBD1 (6 bases). The CDR3 spans 15 residues. The V gene lost 0 bases and the J gene lost 3 bases, with 10 bases spanning the gap. Germline loops: CDR1 KGHSH, CDR2 LQKENI. The CDR3 protein is CASSPPGGGTDTQYF. For the CDR3, the DNA is TGTGCCAGCTCACCACCAGGGGGTGGGACAGATACGCAGTATTTT.

This clone occurred once. The chain joins TRBV12-1 to TRBJ2-1; the table's D call TRBD2 went unverified against the DNA. TRBV12-1 is designated a pseudogene. The CDR3 length is 15 residues. The CDR3 DNA reads as TGTGCCAGCAGCGCCAGACTAGCGGGAATCAATGAGCAGTTCTTC. Protein: CASSARLAGINEQFF.

This chain links TRBV6-5 with TRBJ2-1; 8 nucleotides agree with TRBD2. The CDR3 is 15 residues long. J was trimmed by 9 bases and V by 5 bases; bases with no gene match: 12. Germline-derived CDR1 and CDR2 are MNHEY and SVGAGI. In nucleotides, the CDR3 is TGTGCCAGCAGTCTCTTCTGGGGACTAGGGGGTGAGCAGTTCTTC. The encoded protein is CASSLFWGLGGEQFF.

As DNA, the CDR3 is TGTGCCAGCTCACCACCGTCTGGGCTTCACACAGATACGCAGTATTTT. Its translation: CASSPPSGLHTDTQYF. The rearrangement uses TRBV18 and TRBJ2-3; D ambiguous. This CDR3 is 16 amino acids long. Trimming took 0 bases from V and 2 from J, leaving 12 bases between them. Germline V gene lookup returns CDR1 KGHSH and CDR2 LQKENI.

This chain links TRBV6-5 with TRBJ2-7; D perhaps matches TRBD1 (5 bases). Looked up from germline, CDR1 is MNHEY and CDR2 is SVGAGI. Trimming took off 1 base at V and 4 bases at J, with 14 bases between the two ends. The CDR3 consists of 15 residues. The CDR3 here is CASSYLGATVYEQYF. Here the CDR3 DNA reads TGTGCCAGCAGTTACTTAGGGGCCACCGTATACGAGCAGTACTTC.

This rearrangement joins TRBV5-8 to TRBJ2-2, with 8 positions matching TRBD2. Trimming at V came to 2 bases and at J to 4 bases, leaving 7 bases not matched to a gene. The CDR3 extends over 16 amino acids. Germline CDR1 SGHTS, CDR2 YDEGEE. The CDR3 sequence is CASSLRAGASTGELFF. CDR3 bases: TGTGCCAGCAGCTTAAGAGCGGGGGCGAGCACCGGGGAGCTGTTTTTT.

The V gene is TRBV19, the J gene TRBJ1-1; 7 bases are a match to TRBD1. The CDR3 contains 15 residues. Germline loops: CDR1 LNHDA, CDR2 SQIVND (reference sequence). V shed 6 bases, J shed 3 bases, and the junction held 10 bases outside the gene matches. Here the CDR3 reads CASSTAVTGDTEAFF. Here the CDR3 DNA reads TGTGCCAGTAGCACAGCCGTCACAGGGGACACTGAAGCTTTCTTT.

J is TRBJ2-5 and V is TRBV2; TRBD2 agrees at 9 bases. CDR3 length equals 18 residues. The germline CDR1 and CDR2 sequences are SNHLY and FYNNEI. With 2 bases clipped from V and 4 bases from J, the junction kept 14 bases outside the gene matches. In DNA form, the CDR3 reads TGTGCCAGCAGTGAAAGCGGGCTAGCGGGATCTTTGGGAGAGACCCAGTACTTC. Translated, it gives CASSESGLAGSLGETQYF.